One and the same sample provided the 18 T cell receptor beta chains below, sequenced in a study of graft-versus-host responses after intestinal transplantation. No antigen has been identified for these receptors. TCRdb's copy holds only in-frame clones and misses some; the assay was immunoSEQ multiplex PCR. The table includes 130,000 or so clones, about 90% detected once. The sample here was unstimulated CD4+ T cells sorted from spleen or lymph node cells, taken before intestinal transplant. These receptors all come from a human donor who received an intestinal transplant.

The chain has TRBV30 and TRBJ2-1; D unresolved. This CDR3 is built from 16 residues. The ends were cut back, 3 bases at V and 0 bases at J, with 15 bases in the middle. Germline loops: CDR1 GTSNPN, CDR2 SVGIG (reference sequence). The chain's CDR3 is CAWRQTFPSSYNEQFF. Here the CDR3 DNA reads TGTGCCTGGAGGCAGACTTTCCCCAGCTCCTACAATGAGCAGTTCTTC.

This chain connects TRBV28 to TRBJ1-2; D perhaps matches TRBD1 (6 bases). The V gene's germline CDR1 is MDHEN and CDR2 SYDVKM. The CDR3 extends over 14 amino acids. V was clipped by 3 bases and J by 3 bases, with 11 bases between them. In DNA, the CDR3 is TGTGCCAGCAGTTTCACAGGGAGGGACTATGGCTACACCTTC. It specifies CASSFTGRDYGYTF.

V and J are TRBV7-9 and TRBJ1-2; TRBD1 matches 9 bases. Germline CDR1 and CDR2: SEHNR and FQNEAQ (reference sequence). The length of the CDR3 is 14 residues. The V segment lost 5 bases and the J segment 4 bases; nucleotides outside the gene matches: 5. The CDR3 DNA reads as TGTGCCAGCAGCCCACAGGGGGCCGGCTATGGCTACACCTTC. It yields the protein CASSPQGAGYGYTF.

The chain links TRBV19 to TRBJ1-2, with 7 positions matching TRBD1. Germline CDR1 LNHDA, CDR2 SQIVND (reference sequence). The CDR3 spans 16 residues. The V and J ends lost 3 bases and 2 bases, in that order; junction bases with no gene match: 9. The CDR3, as DNA: TGTGCCAGTAGTATGCCGCCGGCAGGGGGGAACTATGGCTACACCTTC. This translates into CASSMPPAGGNYGYTF. Supplemented by reference TRBV19 and TRBJ1-2, the full variable domain reads DGGITQSPKYLFRKEGQNVTLSCEQNLNHDAMYWYRQDPGQGLRLIYYSQIVNDFQKGDIAEGYSVSREKKESFPLTVTSAQKNPTAFYLCASSMPPAGGNYGYTFGSGTRLTVV.

The chain carries TRBV11-1 and TRBJ2-7; no clear D. The V end was cut by 1 base, the J end by 0 bases, with 7 bases between. In germline, CDR1 is SGHAT, CDR2 FQDESV (reference sequence). The CDR3 runs 14 residues. Here the CDR3 reads CASSLDLASYEQYF. The CDR3 DNA reads as TGTGCCAGCAGCTTAGATCTGGCCTCCTACGAGCAGTACTTC.

This clone was seen only once. V is TRBV19 and J is TRBJ2-5; D not resolved. CDR3 length equals 11 residues. Germline-derived CDR1 and CDR2 are LNHDA and SQIVND (reference sequence). V lost 4 bases and J lost 5, with 5 bases in between. The CDR3 sequence: CASSTAETQYF. The CDR3, as DNA: TGTGCCAGTAGTACGGCGGAGACCCAGTACTTC. Combining the CDR3 with reference TRBV19 and TRBJ2-5 gives the whole variable domain DGGITQSPKYLFRKEGQNVTLSCEQNLNHDAMYWYRQDPGQGLRLIYYSQIVNDFQKGDIAEGYSVSREKKESFPLTVTSAQKNPTAFYLCASSTAETQYFGPGTRLLVL.

V usage is TRBV19 and J usage is TRBJ1-2, with D uncertain. Germline CDR1 is LNHDA and CDR2 is SQIVND (reference sequence). This CDR3 contains 14 residues. Trimming stripped 9 bases from V and 4 bases from J, with 18 bases between. The CDR3 DNA reads TGTGCCAGCACCCCGGAGGGCCGGCGCTATGGCTACACCTTC. It yields the protein CASTPEGRRYGYTF.

V is TRBV30 and J is TRBJ2-1, with 9 bases aligning to TRBD2. In germline, CDR1 is GTSNPN, CDR2 SVGIG (reference sequence). The CDR3 covers 15 residues. V dropped 1 base and J dropped 5; count of bases not matched to a gene: 6. The CDR3 reads CAWSGLADVNNEQFF. DNA for the CDR3: TGTGCCTGGAGTGGACTAGCGGATGTTAACAATGAGCAGTTCTTC.

About this clone itself: Other DNA sequences within the sample encode an identical CDR3. The rearrangement joins TRBV7-2 to TRBJ2-7, with 7 bases that match TRBD1. Germline lookup yields CDR1 SGHTA and CDR2 FQGNSA. The junction had 6 bases not matched to a gene; V was cut back by 5 bases and J by 2 bases. CDR3 length equals 14 residues. The CDR3 DNA sequence: TGTGCCAGCAGCCCTCGACAGGGCCCCTACGAGCAGTACTTC. Protein: CASSPRQGPYEQYF.

The chain has TRBV7-3 and TRBJ1-1, with D perhaps matching TRBD1 (6 bases). With 3 bases removed from V and 0 bases from J, the gap between germline ends came to 14 bases. The CDR3 runs to 16 residues. Looked up from germline, CDR1 is SGHTA and CDR2 is FQGTGA. The DNA of the CDR3 is TGTGCCAGCAGCTTGGAGGGGAACAGGGTGAACACTGAAGCTTTCTTT. This sequence encodes CASSLEGNRVNTEAFF.

The rearrangement uses TRBV5-1 and TRBJ2-3; TRBD2 matches at 7 bases. Germline loops: CDR1 SGHRS, CDR2 YFSETQ. CDR3 length equals 16 residues. V was pared by 0 bases and J by 2 bases, with 6 bases of the junction left unmatched. CDR3 region: CASSLAAGVFTDTQYF. The CDR3 region has the DNA TGCGCCAGCAGCTTGGCTGCGGGAGTTTTCACAGATACGCAGTATTTT.

The V and J genes are TRBV19 and TRBJ2-1; tentatively, D is TRBD2 (7 bases). The germline gives CDR1 LNHDA, CDR2 SQIVND (reference sequence). This CDR3 comprises 15 residues. Trimming stripped 7 bases from V and 3 bases from J, with 16 bases between. CDR3 residues: CASTTGRGYYNEQFF. For the CDR3, the DNA is TGTGCCAGTACCACAGGGAGGGGGTACTACAATGAGCAGTTCTTC.

V gene TRBV2 combines with J gene TRBJ1-1, with 7 bases aligning to TRBD1. The CDR3 extends over 12 amino acids. Germline V gene lookup returns CDR1 SNHLY and CDR2 FYNNEI. Trimming at V came to 4 bases and at J to 5 bases, leaving 1 base not matched to a gene. The CDR3 is CASSAGGTEAFF. CDR3 DNA sequence: TGTGCCAGCAGTGCAGGGGGAACTGAAGCTTTCTTT.

This chain joins TRBV18 and TRBJ2-1; D not resolved. From germline, CDR1 is KGHSH and CDR2 LQKENI. The V end lost 3 bases, the J end lost 7 bases, and 10 bases lay between the germline ends. The CDR3 consists of 13 residues. CDR3: CASSPPDQNEQFF. The CDR3 DNA is TGTGCCAGCTCACCTCCAGACCAGAATGAGCAGTTCTTC.

The rearrangement uses TRBV18 and TRBJ2-7, with TRBD1 matching 9 bases. This CDR3 is 15 amino acids long. Germline V CDR1 and CDR2: KGHSH, LQKENI. The V gene end was trimmed by 5 bases and the J gene end by 0 bases; junction bases not matched to a gene: 5. This chain's CDR3 is CASSADRGGSYEQYF. The CDR3 DNA reads TGTGCCAGCTCAGCGGACAGGGGAGGCTCCTACGAGCAGTACTTC.

The chain is built from TRBV10-2 and TRBJ2-1; TRBD2 matches 8 bases. With V trimmed by 8 bases and J by 8 bases, 17 bases remained unmatched. Germline-derived CDR1 and CDR2 are WSHSY and SAAADI. The CDR3 covers 16 residues. In DNA, the CDR3 is TGCGCCAGCCCCATTGTAGGAGCGGGAGAAGACGATGAGCAGTTCTTC. This sequence encodes CASPIVGAGEDDEQFF.

Comments on this clone: The same CDR3 also results from other DNA sequences found in this sample. The chain has TRBV14 and TRBJ2-1; 9 bases map to TRBD2. The CDR3 spans 15 residues. The V and J ends lost 1 base and 2 bases, in that order; junction bases with no gene match: 0. Germline V gene data show CDR1 as SGHDN and CDR2 as FVKESK. The CDR3 nucleotides are TGTGCCAGCAGCCAAGGACTAGCGGCCTACAATGAGCAGTTCTTC. This encodes CASSQGLAAYNEQFF.

The chain has TRBV6-1 and TRBJ1-6; the D is unclear. Trimming removed 7 bases at V and 0 bases at J, with 10 bases between. Germline lookup yields CDR1 MNHNS and CDR2 SASEGT. The CDR3 consists of 15 residues. CDR3 DNA: TGTGCCAGCATCTCGGGGAGCTCCTATAATTCACCCCTCCACTTT. Translation: CASISGSSYNSPLHF.